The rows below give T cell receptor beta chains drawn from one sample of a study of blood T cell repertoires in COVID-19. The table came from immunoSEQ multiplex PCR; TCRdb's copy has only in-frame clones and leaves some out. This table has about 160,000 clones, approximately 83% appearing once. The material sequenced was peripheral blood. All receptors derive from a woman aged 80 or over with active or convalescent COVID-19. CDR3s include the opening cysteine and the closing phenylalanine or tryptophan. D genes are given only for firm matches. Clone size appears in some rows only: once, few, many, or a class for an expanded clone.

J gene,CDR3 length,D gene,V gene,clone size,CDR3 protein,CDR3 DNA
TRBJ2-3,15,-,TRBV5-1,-,CASSPTAGGTDTQYF,TGCGCCAGCAGCCCGACCGCGGGCGGCACAGATACGCAGTATTTT
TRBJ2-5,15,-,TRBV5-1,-,CASSLAEGVQETQYF,TGCGCCAGCAGCTTGGCCGAGGGGGTACAAGAGACCCAGTACTTC
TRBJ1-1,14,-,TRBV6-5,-,CASSYSGGQTEAFF,TGTGCCAGCAGTTACTCGGGGGGGCAGACTGAAGCTTTCTTT
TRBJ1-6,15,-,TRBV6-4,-,CASSDSGKHNSPLHF,TGTGCCAGCAGTGACTCGGGCAAGCATAATTCACCCCTCCACTTT
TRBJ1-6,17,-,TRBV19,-,CASRDSGLLSYNSPLHF,TGTGCCAGTAGGGACTCCGGGTTACTCTCCTATAATTCACCCCTCCACTTT
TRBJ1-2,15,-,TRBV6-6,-,CASSYGIGANYGYTF,TGTGCCAGCAGTTACGGGATCGGGGCTAACTATGGCTACACCTTC
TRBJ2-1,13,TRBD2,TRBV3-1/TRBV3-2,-,CASSRQGGNEQFF,TGTGCCAGCAGCCGGCAGGGAGGGAATGAGCAGTTCTTC
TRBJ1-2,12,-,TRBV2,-,CASQTLNYGYTF,TGTGCCAGCCAGACTTTAAACTATGGCTACACCTTC
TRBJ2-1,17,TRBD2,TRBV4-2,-,CASSQAIAGTLDNEQFF,TGTGCCAGCAGCCAAGCTATAGCGGGGACCTTGGACAATGAGCAGTTCTTC
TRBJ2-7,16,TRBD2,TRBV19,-,CASSPIAGGPRSEQYF,TGTGCCAGTAGTCCGATAGCGGGGGGGCCCAGGTCCGAGCAGTACTTC
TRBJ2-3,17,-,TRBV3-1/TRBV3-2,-,CASSQVGRTGPTDTQYF,TGTGCCAGCAGCCAAGTGGGGAGGACGGGCCCCACAGATACGCAGTATTTT
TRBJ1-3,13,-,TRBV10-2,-,CASSDPSGNTIYF,TGCGCCAGCAGTGACCCCTCGGGAAACACCATATATTTT
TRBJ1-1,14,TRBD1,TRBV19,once,CASSRTGADTEAFF,TGTGCCAGTAGTCGGACAGGGGCTGACACTGAAGCTTTCTTT
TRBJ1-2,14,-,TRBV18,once,CASSLYREIYGYTF,TGTGCCAGCTCACTGTACAGGGAGATCTATGGCTACACCTTC
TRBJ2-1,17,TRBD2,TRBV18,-,CASSPPALAGGLNEQFF,TGTGCCAGCTCACCACCGGCCCTAGCGGGGGGCCTCAATGAGCAGTTCTTC
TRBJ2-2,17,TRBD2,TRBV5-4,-,CASSPLSGGTNTGELFF,TGTGCCAGCAGCCCCCTCAGCGGGGGGACGAACACCGGGGAGCTGTTTTTT
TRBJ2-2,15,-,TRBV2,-,CAGRTSRANTGELFF,TGTGCCGGGAGGACCTCCCGCGCGAACACCGGGGAGCTGTTTTTT
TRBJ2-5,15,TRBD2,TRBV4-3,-,CASSSSGGHQETQYF,TGCGCCAGCAGCTCTAGCGGGGGCCACCAAGAGACCCAGTACTTC
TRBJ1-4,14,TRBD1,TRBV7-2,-,CASNRDRGSEKLFF,TGTGCCAGCAATCGGGACAGGGGATCAGAAAAACTGTTTTTT
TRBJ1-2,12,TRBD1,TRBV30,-,CARTGGSNRYTF,TGTGCCCGGACAGGGGGTTCAAATCGCTACACCTTC
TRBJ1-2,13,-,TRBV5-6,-,CASSLGGGTLYTF,TGTGCCAGCAGCTTGGGCGGGGGGACATTGTACACCTTC
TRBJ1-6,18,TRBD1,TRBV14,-,CASSLRDRGSLYNSPLHF,TGTGCCAGCAGCCTGCGTGACAGGGGAAGTCTCTATAATTCACCCCTCCACTTT
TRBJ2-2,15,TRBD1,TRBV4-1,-,CASSLGTGRDRELFF,TGCGCCAGCAGCCTAGGGACAGGGAGGGACCGGGAGCTGTTTTTT
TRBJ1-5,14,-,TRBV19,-,CASSINTFGQPQHF,TGTGCCAGTAGTATAAATACGTTTGGCCAGCCCCAGCATTTT
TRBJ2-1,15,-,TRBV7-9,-,CASSSLPGTHNEQFF,TGTGCCAGCAGCTCATTACCGGGGACACACAATGAGCAGTTCTTC
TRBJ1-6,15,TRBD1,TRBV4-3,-,CASSQDRGPGSPLHF,TGCGCCAGCAGCCAAGACAGGGGGCCGGGTTCACCCCTCCACTTT
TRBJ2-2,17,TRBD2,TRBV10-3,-,CAISGVAGGTNTGELFF,TGTGCCATCAGTGGGGTAGCGGGGGGGACGAACACCGGGGAGCTGTTTTTT
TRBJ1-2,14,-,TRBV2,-,CASSDTEPPYGYTF,TGTGCCAGCAGTGACACAGAACCCCCCTATGGCTACACCTTC
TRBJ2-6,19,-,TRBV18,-,CASSPPRSRVRFGANVLTF,TGTGCCAGCTCACCACCGAGATCGAGGGTTCGATTTGGGGCCAACGTCCTGACTTTC
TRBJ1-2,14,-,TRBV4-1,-,CASSQDRGRYGYTF,TGCGCCAGCAGCCAAGATAGGGGCCGCTATGGCTACACCTTC
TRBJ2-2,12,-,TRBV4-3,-,CASSPGFGELFF,TGCGCCAGCAGCCCTGGCTTCGGGGAGCTGTTTTTT
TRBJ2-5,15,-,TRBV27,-,CASRSGVWVQETQYF,TGTGCCAGCCGGTCGGGGGTCTGGGTGCAAGAGACCCAGTACTTC
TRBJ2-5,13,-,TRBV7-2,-,CASSFSRGETQYF,TGTGCCAGCAGCTTCTCCAGGGGAGAGACCCAGTACTTC
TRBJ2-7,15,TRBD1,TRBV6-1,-,CASSEIGTGAYEQYF,TGTGCCAGCAGTGAGATAGGGACAGGGGCCTACGAGCAGTACTTC
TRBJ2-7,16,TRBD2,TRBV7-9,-,CASSFSGGLSSYEQYF,TGTGCCAGCAGCTTTAGCGGGGGGCTTAGCTCCTACGAGCAGTACTTC
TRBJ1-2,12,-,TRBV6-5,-,CASRQGPTGYTF,TGTGCCAGCAGGCAGGGGCCCACTGGCTACACCTTC
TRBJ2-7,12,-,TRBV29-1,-,CSGASAGSEQYF,TGCAGCGGGGCCTCAGCGGGCTCCGAGCAGTACTTC
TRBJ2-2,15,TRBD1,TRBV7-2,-,CASSPRQGGTGELFF,TGTGCCAGCAGCCCACGACAGGGTGGCACCGGGGAGCTGTTTTTT
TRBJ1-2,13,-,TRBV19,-,CASSIAGNYGYTF,TGTGCCAGTAGTATTGCAGGGAACTATGGCTACACCTTC
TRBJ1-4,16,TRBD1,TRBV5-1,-,CASSFGQGRVGEKLFF,TGCGCCAGCAGCTTTGGACAGGGACGGGTGGGTGAAAAACTGTTTTTT
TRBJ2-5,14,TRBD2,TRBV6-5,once,CASSYSGGKETQYF,TGTGCCAGCAGTTACTCCGGGGGGAAAGAGACCCAGTACTTC
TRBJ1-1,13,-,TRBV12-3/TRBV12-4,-,CASSFGGIIEAFF,TGTGCCAGCAGTTTTGGGGGGATCATTGAAGCTTTCTTT
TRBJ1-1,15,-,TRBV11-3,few,CASSLDGGLNTEAFF,TGTGCCAGCAGCTTAGACGGGGGATTGAACACTGAAGCTTTCTTT
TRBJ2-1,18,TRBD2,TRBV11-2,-,CASSRTSGGWSSYNEQFF,TGTGCCAGCAGCCGGACTAGCGGGGGGTGGAGCTCCTACAATGAGCAGTTCTTC
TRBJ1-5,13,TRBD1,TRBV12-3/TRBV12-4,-,CASKGTGNQPQHF,TGTGCCAGCAAGGGGACAGGGAATCAGCCCCAGCATTTT
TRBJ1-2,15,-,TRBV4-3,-,CASSQSVAQNYGYTF,TGCGCCAGCAGCCAATCAGTGGCTCAGAACTATGGCTACACCTTC
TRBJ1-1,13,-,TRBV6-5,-,CASRGGSWAEAFF,TGTGCCAGCCGAGGGGGATCTTGGGCTGAAGCTTTCTTT
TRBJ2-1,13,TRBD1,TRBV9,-,CASSVDRGNEQFF,TGTGCCAGCAGCGTGGACAGGGGCAATGAGCAGTTCTTC
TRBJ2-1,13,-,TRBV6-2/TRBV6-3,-,CASSWPGLGEQFF,TGTGCCAGCAGTTGGCCAGGGCTCGGTGAGCAGTTCTTC
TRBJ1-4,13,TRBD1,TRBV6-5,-,CASWTGFNEKLFF,TGTGCCTCCTGGACAGGCTTTAATGAAAAACTGTTTTTT
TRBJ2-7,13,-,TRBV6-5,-,CASLQGRGYEQYF,TGTGCCAGCCTCCAGGGGAGAGGTTACGAGCAGTACTTC
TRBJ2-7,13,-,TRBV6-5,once,CASSRGGQREQYF,TGTGCCAGCAGTCGGGGGGGACAGCGCGAGCAGTACTTC
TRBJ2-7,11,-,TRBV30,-,CAWSSTYEQYF,TGTGCCTGGAGTTCTACCTACGAGCAGTACTTC
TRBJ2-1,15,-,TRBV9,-,CASSVDGTRYNEQFF,TGTGCCAGCAGCGTAGATGGGACACGCTACAATGAGCAGTTCTTC
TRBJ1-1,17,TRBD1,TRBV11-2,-,CASSLARQGRASLAAFF,TGTGCCAGCAGCTTAGCCCGACAGGGGCGCGCATCGTTAGCAGCTTTCTTT
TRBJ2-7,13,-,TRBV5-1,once,CASSPMVGGEQYF,TGCGCCAGCAGCCCGATGGTAGGGGGCGAGCAGTACTTC
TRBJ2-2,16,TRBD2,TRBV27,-,CASSRTSGEVTGELFF,TGTGCCAGCAGTCGGACTAGCGGGGAAGTCACCGGGGAGCTGTTTTTT
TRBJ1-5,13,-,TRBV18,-,CASSPGLNQPQHF,TGTGCCAGCTCACCAGGGCTCAATCAGCCCCAGCATTTT
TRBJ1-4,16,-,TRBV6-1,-,CASSGLPQGVNEKLFF,TGTGCCAGCAGTGGCTTACCACAGGGAGTTAATGAAAAACTGTTTTTT